This T cell receptor (beta chain) was captured in a study of long-term antiretroviral therapy in people with HIV. V shed 3 bases and J shed 2 bases, with 13 bases lying between them. Germline CDR1 is LNHDA and CDR2 is SQIVND (reference sequence). This CDR3 has 15 amino acids. As regards this clone: Its antigen is undetermined.

The study's findings and limits: Following ART, diversity rose but still fell short of transplant donor controls. Within the repertoire, clones expanded before ART were dominant at all time points.

Survey-level resolution applied to immunoSEQ assay v3.0. Only in-frame clones appear in the TCRdb table, and some are missing; sequencing was by immunoSEQ multiplex PCR. The table lists roughly 22,000 clones, more than 65% of them singletons. The sequencing here drew on unsorted PBMCs, taken 3 years after starting antiretroviral therapy. J is TRBJ1-1 and V is TRBV19; maybe TRBD1 (5 bases). The sequence derives from a man aged 50-59 years with HIV. CDR3 region: CASSMGREPNTEAFF. DNA for the CDR3: TGTGCCAGTAGTATGGGCAGGGAGCCAAACACTGAAGCTTTCTTT.